The 16 T cell receptor beta chains given below trace back to one sample, sequenced in a study of CD8 T cells in ankylosing spondylitis. Study-level findings and limits: Ankylosing spondylitis blood appeared to be characterized by a TCR beta motif of roughly eight highly homologous variants.

No antigens are known for them. TCRdb re-analysed the 5' RACE reads in MiXCR, keeping a single row per CDR3 protein. The sample lists 500,000 to 550,000 distinct CDR3 sequences, 9.5% to 15% occurring once. Specimen: blood, either unsorted or a sorted T cell fraction (not recorded which). These receptors were collected from a male donor with ankylosing spondylitis.

The gene calls are TRBV3-1 and TRBJ1-4; D may be TRBD1 (5 bases). Trimming cost V 1 base and J 4 bases, with 13 bases left between them. This CDR3 has 16 amino acids. Germline loops: CDR1 LGHDT, CDR2 YNNKEL (reference sequence). This CDR3 reads CASSQAKGSRNEKLFF. The CDR3 DNA sequence: TGTGCCAGCAGCCAAGCCAAGGGGAGCCGTAATGAAAAACTGTTTTTT.

This clonotype was picked up a small number of times. This sequence joins TRBV6-1 and TRBJ2-3, with D perhaps matching TRBD1 (6 bases). Trimming stripped 6 bases from V and 5 bases from J, with 21 bases between. The CDR3 consists of 16 residues. The germline gives CDR1 MNHNS, CDR2 SASEGT. CDR3 region: CASSDQTGRGKDTQYF. The CDR3 region has the DNA TGTGCCAGCAGCGACCAAACGGGCAGGGGCAAAGATACGCAGTATTTT.

The rearrangement links TRBV6-1 to TRBJ2-7; the match to TRBD1 covers 9 bases. The CDR3 extends over 15 amino acids. Germline trimming cut 6 bases from V and 2 bases from J; bases unmatched to any gene: 8. CDR1 is MNHNS, CDR2 SASEGT, per germline. The chain's CDR3 is CASSLGQGLTYEQYV. CDR3 in DNA: TGTGCCAGCAGCCTCGGACAGGGGTTGACCTACGAGCAGTACGTC.

This CDR3 reads CASSSWGGRGETDTQYF. Written as DNA, the CDR3 is TGTGCCAGCAGCTCTTGGGGAGGTCGCGGGGAGACAGATACGCAGTATTTT. The rearrangement uses TRBV7-6 and TRBJ2-3, with D maybe TRBD2 (6 bases). V lost 4 bases, J lost 3 bases, and 20 bases lay in between. The CDR3 has 17 amino acids. CDR1 and CDR2 from the germline V gene are SGHVS and FNYEAQ.

This clonotype showed up many times. CDR3 loop: CASSDSSRGLGRNEQFF. Here the CDR3 DNA reads TGTGCCAGCAGTGACTCGAGTCGGGGACTAGGTAGAAATGAGCAGTTCTTC. The chain is built from TRBV6-4 and TRBJ2-1; 8 nucleotides agree with TRBD2. Trimming removed 0 bases from V and 7 bases from J; junction bases left unmatched: 11. CDR3 length: 17 residues. Germline values: CDR1 MRHNA, CDR2 SNTAGT.

There are a few counts of this clonotype. The rearrangement links TRBV20-1 to TRBJ1-2, with 7 bases fitting TRBD1. The CDR3 loop spans 13 amino acids. The V gene's germline CDR1 is DFQATT and CDR2 SNEGSKA (reference sequence). Trimming took 6 bases from V and 0 from J; bases not matched to a gene: 4. The CDR3 region is CSAPDRPNYGYTF. The CDR3 DNA follows: TGCAGTGCCCCGGACAGGCCTAACTATGGCTACACCTTC.

The CDR3 reads CASSHRDRTYEQYF. CDR3 nucleotide sequence: TGTGCCAGCAGCCACCGGGACAGGACCTACGAGCAGTACTTC. This sequence joins TRBV7-9 and TRBJ2-7; 8 nucleotides agree with TRBD1. The CDR3 runs 14 residues. Germline assignment: CDR1 SEHNR and CDR2 FQNEAQ (reference sequence). Trimming took 5 bases from V and 2 from J; bases not matched to a gene: 5.

CDR3 in DNA: TGCAGCGTTGTGGTATCTGGAGAGACCCAGTACTTC. This gives the protein CSVVVSGETQYF. The chain joins TRBV29-1 to TRBJ2-5, with D unclear. CDR3 length equals 12 residues. CDR1 SQVTM and CDR2 ANQGSEA come from the germline V gene. The ends were cut back, 4 bases at V and 4 bases at J, with 10 bases in the middle.

V is TRBV11-2 and J is TRBJ2-2; 9 nucleotides align to TRBD1. The germline CDR1 and CDR2 sequences are SGHAT and FQNNGV. This CDR3 has 17 amino acids. Germline trimming cut 3 bases from V and 3 bases from J; bases unmatched to any gene: 8. CDR3 DNA sequence: TGTGCCAGCAGCTTTGGCCTGACAGGGGGATACACCGGGGAGCTGTTTTTT. It is translated as CASSFGLTGGYTGELFF.

This clonotype was observed a handful of times. The chain uses TRBV7-9 and TRBJ2-2; D remains unclear. Germline CDR1 SEHNR, CDR2 FQNEAQ (reference sequence). The CDR3 consists of 16 residues. Trimming removed 4 bases at V and 2 bases at J, with 14 bases between. CDR3 loop: CASSSRPNLNTGELFF. The DNA of the CDR3 is TGTGCCAGCAGCTCCCGCCCTAACCTTAACACCGGGGAGCTGTTTTTT.

This clonotype was seen a handful of times. The chain has TRBV7-2 and TRBJ2-5; 11 nucleotides align to TRBD2. Germline values: CDR1 SGHTA, CDR2 FQGNSA. The J segment lost 4 bases and the V segment lost 2 bases, leaving 3 bases of the junction unmatched. The length of the CDR3 is 15 residues. The CDR3 is CASSLIAGGRETQYF. CDR3 DNA sequence: TGTGCCAGCAGCTTAATAGCGGGAGGGAGAGAGACCCAGTACTTC.

This clonotype was recorded at least ten times. The chain recombines TRBV12-3 or TRBV12-4 with TRBJ2-1, with D uncertain. V was pared by 1 base and J by 0 bases, with 10 bases between. CDR3 length: 16 amino acids. CDR3 loop: CASSLELTYSYNEQFF. The CDR3, as DNA: TGTGCCAGCAGTTTAGAACTGACCTACTCCTACAATGAGCAGTTCTTC.

This chain links TRBV7-9 with TRBJ1-2, with 11 nucleotides matching TRBD1. With 2 bases clipped from V and 8 bases from J, the junction kept 7 bases outside the gene matches. This CDR3 comprises 15 residues. Germline-derived CDR1 and CDR2 are SEHNR and FQNEAQ (reference sequence). The CDR3 region has the DNA TGTGCCAGCAGCTTACCGGGACAGGGGGATCGAGGCTACACCTTC. This translates into CASSLPGQGDRGYTF.

V gene TRBV12-3 or TRBV12-4 combines with J gene TRBJ2-5; D perhaps matches TRBD2 (5 bases). There are 13 residues in the CDR3. Trimming stripped 5 bases from V and 2 bases from J, with 9 bases between. The CDR3 coding sequence is TGTGCCAGCAGTGCGGACTTTCAAGAGACCCAGTACTTC. It yields the protein CASSADFQETQYF.

This clonotype was detected only a few times. The chain joins TRBV7-9 to TRBJ2-2; 15 bases map to TRBD2. Germline V lookup: CDR1 SEHNR, CDR2 FQNEAQ (reference sequence). This CDR3 contains 17 residues. Losses at the gene ends were 7 bases for V and 5 bases for J; bases not matched to a gene: 8. In nucleotides, the CDR3 is TGTGCCAGCAATAATCCCGGGACTAGCGGGAGGACCGGGGAGCTGTTTTTT. It is translated as CASNNPGTSGRTGELFF.

The rearrangement uses TRBV30 and TRBJ2-1; D may be TRBD1 or TRBD2 (5 bases each). Per germline, CDR1 GTSNPN and CDR2 SVGIG (reference sequence). The CDR3 is 12 amino acids. V was shortened by 4 bases and J by 7 bases, with 11 bases between the two germline ends. CDR3 in amino acids: CAWIRGENEQFF. In DNA form, the CDR3 reads TGTGCCTGGATCAGAGGGGAAAATGAGCAGTTCTTC.